Presented here are 6 T cell receptor beta chains from one specimen sequenced in a study of identical twins. TCRdb recomputed calls from the 5' RACE reads with MiXCR, one row per CDR3 protein. The sample records about 690,000 distinct CDR3 sequences, around 6% being singletons. Sequencing was performed on naive T cells sorted from blood. The source of these receptors is a man aged 18-30 years in good health.

Ten or more counts support this clonotype. The rearrangement joins TRBV20-1 to TRBJ2-1, with 7 bases identical to TRBD2. The CDR3 is made up of 12 amino acids. Trimming took 3 bases from V and 9 from J; bases not matched to a gene: 5. CDR1 and CDR2 (germline): DFQATT, SNEGSKA (reference sequence). The CDR3 DNA follows: TGCAGTGCTAGGTCAGCGGGACTTGAGCAGTTCTTC. Its translation: CSARSAGLEQFF.

The table lists this clonotype with a few counts. The rearrangement joins TRBV5-5 to TRBJ2-1; D is unresolved. The CDR3 covers 17 residues. Trimming pared 2 bases from V and 3 bases from J, leaving 18 bases between. Per the germline V gene, CDR1 is SGHKS and CDR2 is YYEKEE (reference sequence). The CDR3 protein is CASSLFPAGRGYNEQFF. The DNA for the CDR3 is TGTGCCAGCAGCTTATTCCCAGCAGGCCGAGGCTACAATGAGCAGTTCTTC.

This clonotype was seen ten or more times. The chain uses TRBV20-1 and TRBJ2-2; a possible D gene is TRBD1 (6 bases). Per the germline V gene, CDR1 is DFQATT and CDR2 is SNEGSKA (reference sequence). The CDR3 has 14 amino acids. Trimming shortened V by 3 bases and J by 4 bases, and 12 bases separated the two germline ends. CDR3 nucleotide sequence: TGCAGTGCTAGTTCTGGGGGCGGCACCGGGGAGCTGTTTTTT. Translated, it gives CSASSGGGTGELFF.

This clonotype was detected ten times or more. J is TRBJ1-2 and V is TRBV20-1; 7 bases fit TRBD1. CDR1 DFQATT and CDR2 SNEGSKA come from the germline V gene (reference sequence). The V gene end was trimmed by 5 bases and the J gene end by 4 bases; junction bases not matched to a gene: 7. This CDR3 is 13 amino acids long. This CDR3 reads CSASSDRFYGYTF. DNA for the CDR3: TGCAGTGCTTCCTCGGACAGGTTCTATGGCTACACCTTC.

The genes are TRBV7-2 and TRBJ2-5; D not resolved. There are 13 residues in the CDR3. Trimming pared 5 bases from V and 5 bases from J, leaving 12 bases between. Looked up from germline, CDR1 is SGHTA and CDR2 is FQGNSA. For the CDR3, the DNA is TGTGCCAGCAGCGTCCAAGTGGGGGAGACCCAGTACTTC. It specifies CASSVQVGETQYF.

This clonotype was found a few times. The chain combines TRBV7-9 with TRBJ2-1, with TRBD2 identical over 7 bases. CDR3 length equals 12 residues. Germline CDR1 SEHNR, CDR2 FQNEAQ (reference sequence). V lost 7 bases and J lost 10; bases outside the gene matches: 7. The CDR3 DNA is TGTGCCAGCACCATTCCGGGGGGAGAGCAGTTCTTC. Protein: CASTIPGGEQFF.